Following are 23 T cell receptor beta chains from one sample sequenced in a study of Graves' ophthalmopathy and Graves' hyperthyroidism. RNA transcripts provided the template for amplifying TCR beta CDR3 regions. HTBI primers were used in a first-round RT-PCR, which preceded a second-round multiplex PCR. In TCRdb, the multiplex PCR reads were re-called with MiXCR into one record per CDR3 protein. The sample has 400,000 or so distinct CDR3 sequences; roughly a sixth are singletons. Source material: peripheral blood. These TCRs come from an adult woman with stable Graves' hyperthyroidism.

This clonotype was seen a single time. The CDR3 DNA reads TGTGCCAGCAGTTCCATTGTGGGAGTCGTTCCCTACGAGCAGTACTTC. Residues: CASSSIVGVVPYEQYF. This chain links TRBV27 with TRBJ2-7, with D possibly TRBD2 on 5 matching bases. The V gene lost 4 bases and the J gene lost 2 bases, with 18 bases spanning the gap. The CDR3 loop spans 16 amino acids. Germline values: CDR1 MNHEY, CDR2 SMNVEV (reference sequence).

This clonotype was found a few times. This chain links TRBV28 with TRBJ2-6; D may be TRBD1 (6 bases). Germline V gene sequence: CDR1 MDHEN, CDR2 SYDVKM. There are 16 residues in the CDR3. Trimming stripped 5 bases from V and 1 base from J, with 12 bases between. In DNA, the CDR3 is TGTGCCAGCAGTAAATCAGGGGATTCTGGGGCCAACGTCCTGACTTTC. It yields the protein CASSKSGDSGANVLTF.

This clonotype has a handful of counts. The chain is built from TRBV19 and TRBJ1-1, with D tentatively TRBD1 (5 bases). Germline V gene sequence: CDR1 LNHDA, CDR2 SQIVND (reference sequence). The CDR3 has 13 amino acids. V lost 4 bases and J lost 2, with 8 bases in between. The CDR3, as DNA: TGTGCCAGTAGTACAGGGTTTAACACTGAAGCTTTCTTT. Residues: CASSTGFNTEAFF.

This clonotype was seen at least ten times. The CDR3 region has the DNA TGCGCCAGCAGCTTGGAGGGGTTTCAGGCTGAAGCTTTCTTT. This encodes CASSLEGFQAEAFF. The chain couples TRBV5-1 to TRBJ1-1, with D possibly TRBD1 on 5 matching bases. CDR1 is SGHRS and CDR2 is YFSETQ in the germline V gene. The CDR3 length is 14 residues. The germline V and J ends were trimmed by 0 bases and 6 bases, with 12 bases remaining between them. Variable domain in full (rest from reference TRBV5-1 and TRBJ1-1): KAGVTQTPRYLIKTRGQQVTLSCSPISGHRSVSWYQQTPGQGLQFLFEYFSETQRNKGNFPGRFSGRQFSNSRSEMNVSTLELGDSALYLCASSLEGFQAEAFFGQGTRLTVV.

In this sample, this clonotype turned up many times. The V gene is TRBV7-8, the J gene TRBJ2-7; TRBD2 matches 9 bases. The CDR3 runs to 15 residues. Trimming took 4 bases from V and 7 from J; bases not matched to a gene: 11. The germline CDR1 and CDR2 sequences are SGHVS and FQNEAQ. The CDR3 DNA reads TGTGCCAGCAGCTACCCTGTAGCGGGAGATCGAGAGCAGTACTTC. It codes for CASSYPVAGDREQYF.

Ten or more counts support this clonotype. This sequence joins TRBV6-2 or TRBV6-3 and TRBJ1-5; D is undetermined. Germline CDR1 MNHEY, CDR2 SVGEGT. The CDR3 runs 13 residues. Deletions cut 4 bases from V and 7 bases from J, with 11 bases between. The CDR3 DNA reads as TGTGCCAGCAGTTCACGCACCGAACAGCCCCAGCATTTT. Residues: CASSSRTEQPQHF.

The CDR3 sequence is CSARAGASTGELFF. The DNA of the CDR3 is TGCAGTGCTAGGGCGGGGGCGAGCACCGGGGAGCTGTTTTTT. V usage is TRBV20-1 and J usage is TRBJ2-2; D perhaps matches TRBD2 (7 bases). V was pared by 3 bases and J by 4 bases, with 12 bases between. This CDR3 spans 14 amino acids. Germline V gene data show CDR1 as DFQATT and CDR2 as SNEGSKA (reference sequence).

This clonotype was counted at least ten times. The chain links TRBV12-3 or TRBV12-4 to TRBJ2-5; TRBD1 might be the D (5 bases). Deletions cut 6 bases from V and 0 bases from J, with 11 bases between. This CDR3 region has 14 residues. The CDR3 sequence is CASSRQTYQETQYF. CDR3 in DNA: TGTGCCAGCAGCCGACAGACGTACCAAGAGACCCAGTACTTC.

V and J are TRBV6-5 and TRBJ2-7; D not resolved. The germline gives CDR1 MNHEY, CDR2 SVGAGI. V lost 0 bases to trimming and J lost 5 bases, with 5 bases between them. The CDR3 extends over 12 amino acids. The CDR3 DNA reads TGTGCCAGCAGTTACTCGGAGAACGAGCAGTACTTC. Residues: CASSYSENEQYF.

This clonotype was seen repeatedly, ten times or more. The rearrangement joins TRBV10-3 to TRBJ1-3, with D perhaps TRBD1 (5 bases). Germline CDR1 and CDR2: ENHRY and SYGVKD. The V end was cut by 10 bases, the J end by 2 bases, with 21 bases between. The CDR3 contains 16 residues. DNA for the CDR3: TGTGCCACCTCAGATTTCGGCGGGACCGCTGGAAACACCATATATTTT. Protein product: CATSDFGGTAGNTIYF.

The V gene is TRBV19, the J gene TRBJ2-5; D call uncertain. Trimming removed 0 bases at V and 5 bases at J, with 16 bases between. The CDR3 covers 16 residues. Germline V CDR1 and CDR2: LNHDA, SQIVND (reference sequence). The chain's CDR3 is CASSIDLSRKRETQYF. Written as DNA, the CDR3 is TGTGCCAGTAGTATAGATCTTTCCAGAAAGAGGGAGACCCAGTACTTC.

This clonotype has ten or more counts. The CDR3 sequence: CASSYGGQGVENIQYF. The CDR3 nucleotides are TGTGCCAGCAGTTACGGGGGACAGGGGGTCGAAAACATTCAGTACTTC. The J gene is TRBJ2-4, the V gene TRBV6-4; 11 bases are shared with TRBD1. Germline trimming cut 5 bases from V and 5 bases from J; bases unmatched to any gene: 8. Germline CDR1 is MRHNA and CDR2 is SNTAGT. The CDR3 is made up of 16 amino acids.

This clonotype was seen only a few times. The genes are TRBV30 and TRBJ1-5; TRBD1 agrees at 11 bases. Looked up from germline, CDR1 is GTSNPN and CDR2 is SVGIG (reference sequence). V lost 5 bases, J lost 6 bases, and 9 bases stayed unmatched. CDR3 length: 15 residues. The CDR3 region has the DNA TGTGCCTGGGCCCTTCCGGGACAGGGGGTTCAGCCCCAGCATTTT. This encodes CAWALPGQGVQPQHF. Looking up the rest from reference TRBV30 and TRBJ1-5 gives the full variable domain: SQTIHQWPATLVQPVGSPLSLECTVEGTSNPNLYWYRQAAGRGLQLLFYSVGIGQISSEVPQNLSASRPQDRQFILSSKKLLLSDSGFYLCAWALPGQGVQPQHFGDGTRLSIL.

This clonotype was seen repeatedly, ten times or more. This rearrangement joins TRBV28 to TRBJ1-2, with 8 bases matching TRBD1. J was trimmed by 2 bases and V by 7 bases; bases with no gene match: 6. This CDR3 comprises 14 residues. Germline V gives CDR1 MDHEN, CDR2 SYDVKM. The CDR3 DNA reads as TGTGCCAGCATCCTGACAGGGGCGAACTATGGCTACACCTTC. The encoded protein is CASILTGANYGYTF.

In this sample, this clonotype turned up many times. The V and J genes are TRBV7-9 and TRBJ1-2, with 8 positions matching TRBD1. The V segment lost 5 bases and the J segment 4 bases; nucleotides outside the gene matches: 6. This CDR3 region has 14 residues. Germline V CDR1 and CDR2: SEHNR, FQNEAQ (reference sequence). CDR3 sequence: CASSRGQAPYGYTF. CDR3 nucleotide sequence: TGTGCCAGCAGCCGGGGACAGGCCCCCTATGGCTACACCTTC.

The CDR3 loop reads CASSPRVVQGGETQYF. CDR3 nucleotides: TGTGCCAGCAGCCCCAGGGTGGTACAGGGGGGAGAGACCCAGTACTTC. The chain carries TRBV7-2 and TRBJ2-5; 8 bases are shared with TRBD1. CDR3 size: 16 residues. Trimming cost V 5 bases and J 4 bases; bases outside gene matches: 12. CDR1 is SGHTA and CDR2 is FQGNSA in the germline V gene.

This clonotype was found many times. The V gene is TRBV20-1, the J gene TRBJ2-5; no clear D. The CDR3 loop spans 12 amino acids. Trimming stripped 0 bases from V and 5 bases from J, with 7 bases between. Germline V gene data show CDR1 as DFQATT and CDR2 as SNEGSKA (reference sequence). CDR3 sequence (DNA): TGCAGTGCTAGAGATCTCTCCGAGACCCAGTACTTC. Protein sequence: CSARDLSETQYF.

With regard to this clonotype: A much larger clone sits a single nucleotide away, making a read error possible. The chain recombines TRBV6-1 with TRBJ2-7; the D gene is possibly TRBD1 (6 bases). CDR1 is MNHNS, CDR2 SASEGT, per germline. The CDR3 consists of 14 residues. The V end lost 6 bases, the J end lost 3 bases, and 15 bases lay between the germline ends. CDR3 sequence reads: CASSLRATGYEQYF. CDR3 bases: TGTGCCAGCAGCTTGCGGGCGACAGGCTACGAGCAGTACTTC.

Ten or more counts support this clonotype. The chain carries TRBV3-1 and TRBJ1-6; 7 bases are shared with TRBD1. The CDR3 is made up of 16 amino acids. CDR1 and CDR2 from the germline V gene are LGHDT and YNNKEL (reference sequence). With 6 bases clipped from V and 10 bases from J, the junction kept 15 bases outside the gene matches. CDR3 DNA sequence: TGTGCCAGCAGTCCAACCGACAGGGTAGGAGGCTCACCCCTCCACTTT. It encodes CASSPTDRVGGSPLHF.

The table lists this clonotype with many counts. The CDR3: CASSYRTGANTEAFF. Here the CDR3 DNA reads TGTGCCAGCAGTTACCGGACAGGTGCGAACACTGAAGCTTTCTTT. This chain joins TRBV6-5 and TRBJ1-1, with 7 bases that match TRBD1. This CDR3 comprises 15 residues. CDR1 MNHEY and CDR2 SVGAGI come from the germline V gene. Trimming at V came to 2 bases and at J to 1 base, leaving 4 bases not matched to a gene.

This clonotype came up many times. The V gene is TRBV7-9, the J gene TRBJ2-4; tentatively, D is TRBD1 (6 bases). The germline CDR1 and CDR2 sequences are SEHNR and FQNEAQ (reference sequence). CDR3 length: 14 amino acids. V lost 7 bases and J lost 0, with 10 bases in between. The CDR3 nucleotides are TGTGCCAGCATGAAACAGGGAGCCAAAAACATTCAGTACTTC. Encoded protein: CASMKQGAKNIQYF.

This clonotype was observed at least ten times. The chain links TRBV12-3 or TRBV12-4 to TRBJ2-7, with D hard to call. This CDR3 contains 13 residues. Trimming removed 3 bases from V and 1 base from J, with 7 bases in between. The CDR3: CASSFSSSYEQYF. The CDR3 nucleotides are TGTGCCAGCAGTTTTTCCAGTTCCTACGAGCAGTACTTC.

In this sample, this clonotype turned up many times. The chain recombines TRBV24-1 with TRBJ1-1; 12 nucleotides line up with TRBD1. The CDR3 contains 13 residues. Trimming at V came to 10 bases and at J to 5 bases, leaving 4 bases not matched to a gene. CDR1 KGHDR and CDR2 SFDVKD come from the germline V gene. The CDR3 nucleotides are TGTGCCACTCGGGACAGGGGGCGGACTGAAGCTTTCTTT. Translating it yields CATRDRGRTEAFF.